This TCR beta chain is drawn from a study of blood T cell repertoires in COVID-19. Study as a whole: Acute-phase and convalescent COVID-19 samples originated in the United States, Italy and Spain.

This clone showed up just once. The V gene lost 2 bases and the J gene lost 6 bases, with 11 bases spanning the gap. The germline CDR1 and CDR2 sequences are SGHRS and YFSETQ. The CDR3 sequence is 14 residues long. Original processing notes: Nucleated cell number was recorded as an estimate derived from reference gene primer amplification. Measured with immunoSEQ multiplex PCR; TCRdb has only the in-frame clones, and not every one. The V and J calls and the clone size are those of that table, but D and trimming were determined from the DNA. The sample contains fewer than 350,000 clones, around 88% of which appear only once. During active infection, Seattle patients enrolled and were then monitored through disease.

This sequence was found in a woman aged 25 to 39 with COVID-19, enrolled during active disease. Sample: peripheral blood. The V gene is TRBV5-1, the J gene TRBJ2-2; perhaps TRBD1 as D (6 bases). In DNA, the CDR3 is TGCGCCAGCAGCTTAGAACAGGGAGCCGGGGAGCTGTTTTTT. Translation gives CASSLEQGAGELFF.